This T cell receptor (beta chain) is from a study of blood T cells in healthy people across ages. Study observations and caveats: In these data, TCR beta diversity tracked strongly with naive T cell percentage. A conclusive naive versus antigen-experienced comparison was prevented by the unsorted PBMCs.

On this clonotype: Its antigen is unidentified.

It was with a sample-barcoded 5' primer and a J-beta primer mix that a second PCR of about 6 to 12 cycles was run. TCRdb re-derived calls from the 5' RACE reads in MiXCR, one entry per CDR3 protein. The sample has over 700,000 distinct CDR3 sequences, 20% to 30% seen once; the top ten hold 9% to 9.5%. The V gene's germline CDR1 is LNHDA and CDR2 SQIVND (reference sequence). This CDR3 has 13 amino acids. This sample also belongs to another study, concerning T cells of mothers and their children. From that second work: Three healthy Caucasian mothers and their six children were the donors.

The sequenced material came from blood. The chain combines TRBV19 with TRBJ1-5, with D tentatively TRBD1 or TRBD2 (5 bases each). The J call may be mistaken, given a closer DNA end match to TRBJ2-3. The source of this sequence is a boy under 18 in good health. CDR3 protein: CASTQRGDQPQYF. DNA of the CDR3: TGTGCCAGTACCCAAAGAGGGGATCAGCCCCAGTATTTT.